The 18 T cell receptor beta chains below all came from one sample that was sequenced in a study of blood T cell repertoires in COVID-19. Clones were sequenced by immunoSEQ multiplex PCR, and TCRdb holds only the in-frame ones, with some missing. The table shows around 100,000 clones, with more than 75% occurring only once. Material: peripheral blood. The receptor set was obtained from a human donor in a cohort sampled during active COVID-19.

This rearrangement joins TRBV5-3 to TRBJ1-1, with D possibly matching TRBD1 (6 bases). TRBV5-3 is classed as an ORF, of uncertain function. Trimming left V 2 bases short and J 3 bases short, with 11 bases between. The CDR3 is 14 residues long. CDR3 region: CARSFNRAYTEAFF. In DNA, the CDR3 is TGTGCCAGAAGCTTTAACAGGGCATACACTGAAGCTTTCTTT.

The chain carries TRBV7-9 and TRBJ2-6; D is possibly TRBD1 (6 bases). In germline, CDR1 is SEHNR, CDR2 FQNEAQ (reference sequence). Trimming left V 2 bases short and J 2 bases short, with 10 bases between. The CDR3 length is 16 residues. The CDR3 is CASSLWKGAGANVLTF. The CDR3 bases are TGTGCCAGCAGCTTATGGAAGGGGGCTGGGGCCAACGTCCTGACTTTC.

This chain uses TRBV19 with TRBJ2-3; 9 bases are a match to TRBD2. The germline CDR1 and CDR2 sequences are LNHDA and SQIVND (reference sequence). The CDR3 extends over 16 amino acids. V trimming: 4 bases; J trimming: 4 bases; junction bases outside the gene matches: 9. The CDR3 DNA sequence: TGTGCCAGTAGTAAGGATAGCGGGGGAAACCCAGATACGCAGTATTTT. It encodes CASSKDSGGNPDTQYF.

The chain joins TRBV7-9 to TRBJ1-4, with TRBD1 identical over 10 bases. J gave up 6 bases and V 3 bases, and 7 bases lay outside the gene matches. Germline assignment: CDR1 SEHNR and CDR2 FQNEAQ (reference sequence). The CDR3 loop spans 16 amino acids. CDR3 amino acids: CASSFPGGQGDEKLFF. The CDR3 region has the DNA TGTGCCAGCAGCTTTCCCGGCGGACAGGGGGATGAAAAACTGTTTTTT.

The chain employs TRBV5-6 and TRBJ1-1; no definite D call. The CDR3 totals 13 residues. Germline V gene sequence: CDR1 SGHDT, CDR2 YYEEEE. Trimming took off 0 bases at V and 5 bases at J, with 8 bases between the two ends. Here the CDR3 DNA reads TGTGCCAGCAGCTTGGGCAGGAGGACTGAAGCTTTCTTT. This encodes CASSLGRRTEAFF. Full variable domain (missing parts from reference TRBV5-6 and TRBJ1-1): DAGVTQSPTHLIKTRGQQVTLRCSPKSGHDTVSWYQQALGQGPQFIFQYYEEEERQRGNFPDRFSGHQFPNYSSELNVNALLLGDSALYLCASSLGRRTEAFFGQGTRLTVV.

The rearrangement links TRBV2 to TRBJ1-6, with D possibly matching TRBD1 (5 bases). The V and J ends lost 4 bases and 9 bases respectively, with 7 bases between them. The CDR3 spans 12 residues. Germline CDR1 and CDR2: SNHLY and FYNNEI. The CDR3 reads CASSAGVSPLHF. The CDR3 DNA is TGTGCCAGCAGTGCGGGGGTTTCACCCCTCCACTTT.

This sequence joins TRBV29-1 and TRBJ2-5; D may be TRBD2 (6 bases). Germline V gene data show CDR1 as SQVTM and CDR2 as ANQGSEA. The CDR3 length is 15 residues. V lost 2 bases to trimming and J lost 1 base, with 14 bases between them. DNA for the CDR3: TGCAGCGTTGAACTGTGGGAGGCGGCCCAAGAGACCCAGTACTTC. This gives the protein CSVELWEAAQETQYF. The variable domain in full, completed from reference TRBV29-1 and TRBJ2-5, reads SAVISQKPSRDICQRGTSLTIQCQVDSQVTMMFWYRQQPGQSLTLIATANQGSEATYESGFVIDKFPISRPNLTFSTLTVSNMSPEDSSIYLCSVELWEAAQETQYFGPGTRLLVL.

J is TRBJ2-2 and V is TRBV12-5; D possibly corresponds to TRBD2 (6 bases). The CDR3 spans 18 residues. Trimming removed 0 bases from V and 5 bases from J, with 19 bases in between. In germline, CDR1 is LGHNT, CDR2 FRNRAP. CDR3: CASGLVGVLARGTGELFF. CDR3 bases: TGTGCTAGTGGTTTGGTAGGGGTTCTCGCTCGGGGGACCGGGGAGCTGTTTTTT.

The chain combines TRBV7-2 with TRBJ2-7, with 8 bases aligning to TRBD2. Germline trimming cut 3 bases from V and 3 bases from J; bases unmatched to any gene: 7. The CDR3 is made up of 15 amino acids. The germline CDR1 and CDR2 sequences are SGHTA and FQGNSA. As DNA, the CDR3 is TGTGCCAGCAGCTTTAACGGGGGGGCCATCTACGAGCAGTACTTC. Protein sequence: CASSFNGGAIYEQYF. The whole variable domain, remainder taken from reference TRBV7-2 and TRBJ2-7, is GAGVSQSPSNKVTEKGKDVELRCDPISGHTALYWYRQSLGQGLEFLIYFQGNSAPDKSGLPSDRFSAERTGGSVSTLTIQRTQQEDSAVYLCASSFNGGAIYEQYFGPGTRLTVT.

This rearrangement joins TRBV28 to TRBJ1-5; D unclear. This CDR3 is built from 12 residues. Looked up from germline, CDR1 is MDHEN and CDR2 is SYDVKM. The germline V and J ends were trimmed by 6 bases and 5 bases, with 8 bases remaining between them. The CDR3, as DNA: TGTGCCAGCAGGCGTCAGGATCAGCCCCAGCATTTT. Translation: CASRRQDQPQHF.

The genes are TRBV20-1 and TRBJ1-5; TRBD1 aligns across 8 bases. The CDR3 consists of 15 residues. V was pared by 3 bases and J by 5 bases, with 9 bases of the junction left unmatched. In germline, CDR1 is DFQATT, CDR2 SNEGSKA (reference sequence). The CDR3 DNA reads TGCAGTGCTAGTAGGGCAGGGGGCGAAGATCAGCCCCAGCATTTT. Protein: CSASRAGGEDQPQHF.

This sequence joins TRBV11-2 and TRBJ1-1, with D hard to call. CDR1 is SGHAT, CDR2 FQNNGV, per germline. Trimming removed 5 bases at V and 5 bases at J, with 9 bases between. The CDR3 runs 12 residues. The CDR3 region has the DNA TGTGCCAGCAGCCCACAGATGACTGAAGCTTTCTTT. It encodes CASSPQMTEAFF.

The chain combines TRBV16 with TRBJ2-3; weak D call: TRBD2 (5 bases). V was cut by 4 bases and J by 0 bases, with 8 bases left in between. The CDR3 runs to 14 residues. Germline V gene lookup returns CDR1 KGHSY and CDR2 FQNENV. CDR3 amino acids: CASSLQRSTDTQYF. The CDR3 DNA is TGTGCCAGCAGCCTACAGCGGAGCACAGATACGCAGTATTTT.

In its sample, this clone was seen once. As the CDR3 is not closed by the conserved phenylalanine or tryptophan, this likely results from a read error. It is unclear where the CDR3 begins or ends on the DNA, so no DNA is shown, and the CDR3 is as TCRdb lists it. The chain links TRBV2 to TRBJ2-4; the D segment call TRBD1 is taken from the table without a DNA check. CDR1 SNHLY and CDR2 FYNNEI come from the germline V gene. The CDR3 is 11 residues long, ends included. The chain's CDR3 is CASSVLTGVRI.

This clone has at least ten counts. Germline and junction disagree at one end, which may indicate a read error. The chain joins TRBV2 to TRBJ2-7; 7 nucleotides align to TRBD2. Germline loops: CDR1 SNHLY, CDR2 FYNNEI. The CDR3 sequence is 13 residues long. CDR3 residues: CARRLASSYEQYF. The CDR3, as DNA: TGTGCCCGCAGACTAGCCAGCTCCTACGAGCAGTACTTC. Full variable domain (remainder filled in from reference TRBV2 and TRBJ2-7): EPEVTQTPSHQVTQMGQEVILRCVPISNHLYFYWYRQILGQKVEFLVSFYNNEISEKSEIFDDQFSVERPDGSNFTLKIRSTKLEDSAMYFCARRLASSYEQYFGPGTRLTVT.

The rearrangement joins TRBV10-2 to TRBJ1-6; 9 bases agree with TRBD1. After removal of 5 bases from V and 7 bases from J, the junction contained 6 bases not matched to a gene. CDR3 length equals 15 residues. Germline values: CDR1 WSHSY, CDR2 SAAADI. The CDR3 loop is CASSQSGTGNSPLHF. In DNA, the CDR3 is TGCGCCAGCAGTCAATCCGGGACAGGGAATTCACCCCTCCACTTT.

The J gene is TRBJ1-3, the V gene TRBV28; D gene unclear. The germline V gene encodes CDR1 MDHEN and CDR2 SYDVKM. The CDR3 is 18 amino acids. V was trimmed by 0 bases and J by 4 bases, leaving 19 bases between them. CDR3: CASSLWGYEGFSGNTIYF. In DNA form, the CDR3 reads TGTGCCAGCAGTTTATGGGGATACGAGGGCTTCTCCGGAAACACCATATATTTT.

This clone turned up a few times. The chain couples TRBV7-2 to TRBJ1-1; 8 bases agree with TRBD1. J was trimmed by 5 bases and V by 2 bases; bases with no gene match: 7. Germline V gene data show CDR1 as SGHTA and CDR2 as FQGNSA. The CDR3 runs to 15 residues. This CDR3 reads CASSLYRTGGTEAFF. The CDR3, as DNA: TGTGCCAGCAGCTTATACCGAACAGGGGGAACTGAAGCTTTCTTT.